The clone carrying this T cell receptor beta chain was observed a single time. What it recognizes is unknown. Specified time point: late sampling 161 to 241 days after vaccination in a few convalescent patients. Treatment denoted: roughly 10-day PBMC culture with coronavirus spike peptide pools or control peptides (ViraFEST assay). Researchers used the Oncomine TCR Beta short-read assay to sequence DNA from cultured CD4+ T cells. Via MiXCR, TCRdb re-called the PCR reads, giving one row per CDR3 protein. The sample consists of 20,000 to 25,000 distinct CDR3 sequences, approximately 32% of them appearing once. The data were obtained in a study of vaccination and CD4 T cells after COVID-19. At the level of the study: The post-COVID samples were taken a median roughly 100 days after diagnosis, anywhere from 35 to 161. Specimens were obtained from three convalescent patients at day 14 and at days 161 to 241 post-vaccination.

Trimming removed 1 base from V and 8 bases from J, with 9 bases in between. Germline CDR1 is SGHTS and CDR2 is YDEGEE. The CDR3 covers 12 residues. V gene TRBV5-8 combines with J gene TRBJ1-2; D uncertain. This TCR was sampled from a human donor who had recovered from COVID-19. The sample in question was CD4+ T cells from blood, cultured in vitro, obtained about 7 months after SARS-CoV-2 vaccination. CDR3 in DNA: TGTGCCAGCAGCTTGCGGGTCGGCGGCTACACCTTC. Its translation is CASSLRVGGYTF.